This T cell receptor beta chain was sequenced for a study of T cell responses to AZD1222 COVID-19 vaccine. Data came from immunoSEQ multiplex PCR; TCRdb stores just in-frame clones and leaves some out. The sample includes some 150,000 clones, 92% of them seen just once. The study, taken as a whole, reports: The CD4 TCRs associated with vaccination extended across spike and predominated at 160-218 and 743-854. Close to half of all spike-specific TCRs reportedly target regions of the variants that are unmutated. Without day 14 samples, only post-peak T cell repertoires were studied. Spike-specific TCR breadth and depth went up after people got two AZD1222 doses.

For this clone: Its antigen is unknown.

Germline loops: CDR1 SGHDT, CDR2 YYEEEE. The V gene end was trimmed by 4 bases and the J gene end by 2 bases; junction bases not matched to a gene: 13. CDR3 length equals 17 residues. This sample comprised peripheral blood, obtained on day 0 of MenACWY control vaccination. The sequence was collected from an adult in good health. The gene calls are TRBV5-6 and TRBJ2-5; the match to TRBD2 covers 8 bases. CDR3 nucleotide sequence: TGTGCCAGCAGCGCCCTGCGGCTAGCGGGCTCTCAAGAGACCCAGTACTTC. Amino acids: CASSALRLAGSQETQYF.